This T cell receptor beta chain was recovered during a study of cytomegalovirus exposure and HLA in healthy donors. The V gene's germline CDR1 is SGHAT and CDR2 FQNNGV. The CDR3 totals 16 residues. The V and J ends lost 0 bases and 1 base, in that order; junction bases with no gene match: 5. Remarks on this clone: Its antigen is still unknown.

PCR involved 60 Vbeta and 13 Jbeta primers. Sequencing used immunoSEQ multiplex PCR; TCRdb keeps in-frame clones, though not all of them. The sample has around 150,000 clones, 81% seen once. Findings of the study overall: When analyzed later, the rates of TCR association showed variation by HLA locus, with DRB1 the most and HLA-C the fewest.

V is TRBV11-2 and J is TRBJ2-7, with 8 bases aligning to TRBD2. What was sequenced was PBMCs. This clonotype was sampled from a woman between 50 and 59 years old in good health and CMV-seronegative. CDR3 in DNA: TGTGCCAGCAGCTTAGAGGCTAGCGGGCCATCCTACGAGCAGTACTTC. It specifies CASSLEASGPSYEQYF.